Presented here are 13 T cell receptor beta chains from one specimen sequenced in a study of cytomegalovirus exposure and HLA in healthy donors. This PCR relied on a set of 60 Vbeta primers and 13 Jbeta primers. Only in-frame clones appear in the TCRdb table, and some are missing; sequencing was by immunoSEQ multiplex PCR. The sample has about 190,000 clones, more than 75% seen once. The sample taken for sequencing was PBMCs. The receptor source for this set is a woman aged 18-30 years in good health and CMV-seronegative.

The chain recombines TRBV19 with TRBJ1-6, with 7 positions matching TRBD1. This CDR3 contains 16 residues. Germline CDR1 and CDR2: LNHDA and SQIVND (reference sequence). Trimming removed 4 bases from V and 3 bases from J; junction bases left unmatched: 6. CDR3 in amino acids: CASSTRTGFYNSPLHF. In nucleotides, the CDR3 is TGTGCCAGTAGTACCCGGACAGGTTTCTATAATTCACCCCTCCACTTT.

The sample holds one count of this clone. This sequence joins TRBV4-1 and TRBJ2-6, with a possible D match to TRBD1 (6 bases). V gave up 4 bases and J gave up 2 bases, with 9 bases separating them. Germline CDR1 MGHRA, CDR2 YSYEKL. This CDR3 spans 15 amino acids. The CDR3 DNA sequence: TGCGCCAGCAGCCGTCAGGGGACTGGGGCCAACGTCCTGACTTTC. Protein: CASSRQGTGANVLTF.

The chain has TRBV27 and TRBJ1-5; no clear D gene. The germline V gene has CDR1 MNHEY and CDR2 SMNVEV (reference sequence). This CDR3 is 15 amino acids long. Trimming removed 5 bases from V and 7 bases from J, with 18 bases in between. CDR3: CASSNSGMSGQPQHF. The CDR3 DNA follows: TGTGCCAGCAGTAACTCCGGGATGAGCGGGCAGCCCCAGCATTTT.

The chain links TRBV5-4 to TRBJ1-4; D not resolved. The V and J ends lost 5 bases and 3 bases respectively, with 8 bases between them. CDR3 length: 13 residues. Germline CDR1 and CDR2: SGHNT and YYREEE (reference sequence). As DNA, the CDR3 is TGTGCCAGCAGTTCTCGGGCTAATGAAAAACTGTTTTTT. Protein: CASSSRANEKLFF.

As for this clone: The junction shows a germline mismatch at one end, possibly a read error. The chain has TRBV5-4 and TRBJ1-2, with a tentative D call TRBD1 (5 bases). Germline assignment: CDR1 SGHNT and CDR2 YYREEE (reference sequence). This CDR3 region has 15 residues. CDR3 sequence (DNA): TGTGCCAGCAGCTCCCCGGGGGGTAGTTTCTATGGCCACACCTTC. As protein: CASSSPGGSFYGHTF.

The chain employs TRBV25-1 and TRBJ1-2; 8 bases agree with TRBD1. The junction had 11 bases not matched to a gene; V was cut back by 3 bases and J by 8 bases. CDR1 is MGHDK, CDR2 SYGVNS, per germline. This CDR3 is built from 15 residues. CDR3: CASSDRSGGEEGYTF. DNA for the CDR3: TGTGCCAGCAGTGATAGGTCAGGGGGCGAAGAGGGCTACACCTTC.

This chain uses TRBV4-1 with TRBJ2-1; maybe TRBD1 (6 bases). From germline, CDR1 is MGHRA and CDR2 YSYEKL. V gave up 3 bases and J gave up 1 base, with 13 bases separating them. This CDR3 is 16 amino acids long. CDR3 residues: CASSQPGHRSYNEQFF. The CDR3 region has the DNA TGCGCCAGCAGCCAGCCGGGACACCGATCCTACAATGAGCAGTTCTTC.

The chain carries TRBV6-1 and TRBJ2-7; TRBD2 might be the D (6 bases). The CDR3 contains 13 residues. CDR1 MNHNS and CDR2 SASEGT come from the germline V gene. V dropped 4 bases and J dropped 5 bases, with 12 bases sitting between them. This CDR3 reads CASSGDWGNEQYF. CDR3 coding DNA: TGTGCCAGCAGTGGGGACTGGGGGAACGAGCAGTACTTC.

V and J are TRBV11-2 and TRBJ2-1; TRBD2 matches 7 bases. The CDR3 is 15 residues long. V gave up 2 bases and J gave up 7 bases; unmatched junction bases: 8. Germline loops: CDR1 SGHAT, CDR2 FQNNGV. Here the CDR3 reads CASSLRGGRGNEQFF. CDR3 coding DNA: TGTGCCAGCAGCTTAAGAGGCGGGAGAGGAAATGAGCAGTTCTTC.

The rearrangement uses TRBV19 and TRBJ1-1; D is ambiguous. The CDR3 extends over 13 amino acids. The V end lost 3 bases, the J end lost 9 bases, and 14 bases lay between the germline ends. The germline V gene has CDR1 LNHDA and CDR2 SQIVND (reference sequence). The CDR3 reads CASSITGRSKAFF. The CDR3 DNA sequence: TGTGCCAGTAGTATCACGGGTAGATCTAAAGCTTTCTTT.

In DNA, the CDR3 is TGTGCCAGCAGCTGGTCCGGGACAGGGGAAGGCTACACCTTC. Translated, it gives CASSWSGTGEGYTF. This rearrangement joins TRBV5-6 to TRBJ1-2, with 10 bases matching TRBD1. There are 14 residues in the CDR3. Germline V gene sequence: CDR1 SGHDT, CDR2 YYEEEE. Trimming removed 3 bases from V and 8 bases from J; junction bases left unmatched: 7.

The rearrangement uses TRBV5-1 and TRBJ1-1, with D uncertain. The CDR3 is 13 residues long. Trimming cost V 4 bases and J 3 bases, with 10 bases left between them. Germline V gene data show CDR1 as SGHRS and CDR2 as YFSETQ. DNA of the CDR3: TGCGCCAGCAGCACCTCAGATTACACTGAAGCTTTCTTT. This gives the protein CASSTSDYTEAFF.

This clone was recorded once. The chain is built from TRBV5-1 and TRBJ2-1; TRBD1 matches 9 bases. CDR1 is SGHRS, CDR2 YFSETQ, per germline. The CDR3 totals 14 residues. The V and J ends lost 5 bases and 3 bases, in that order; junction bases with no gene match: 3. The CDR3 sequence: CASRRDRDYNEQFF. CDR3 DNA: TGCGCCAGCAGGCGGGACAGGGACTACAATGAGCAGTTCTTC.